The source of this T cell receptor (beta chain) is a study of T cell changes during pregnancy in multiple sclerosis. The CDR3 runs 17 residues. The V and J ends lost 2 bases and 3 bases, in that order; junction bases with no gene match: 6. CDR1 is MRHNA, CDR2 SNTAGT, per germline. Clones were sequenced by immunoSEQ multiplex PCR, and TCRdb holds only the in-frame ones, with some missing. The sample includes roughly 110,000 clones, 85% to 95% seen only once; the top ten take 0.78%. This chain links TRBV6-4 with TRBJ2-3; TRBD2 matches 12 bases. Material: peripheral blood, obtained in the third trimester of pregnancy. The receptor was derived from a female donor in good health, enrolled as a control in a pregnancy study. The DNA of the CDR3 is TGTGCCAGCAGTGACGAGACTAGCGGGGGTGGGACAGATACGCAGTATTTT. Translating gives CASSDETSGGGTDTQYF.